This TCR beta chain was recorded in a study of shared clonotypes between healthy human individuals. Researchers divided each subset's genomic DNA evenly across several immunoSEQ plates. Replicate PCRs for unsorted PBMC used 300 ng DNA (roughly 29,000 T cell genomes). The method was immunoSEQ multiplex PCR; TCRdb's version includes in-frame clones alone and lacks a portion of them. The data hold some 530,000 clones, with about 85% observed a single time. Trimming pared 2 bases from V and 7 bases from J, leaving 13 bases between. This CDR3 region has 13 residues. Germline-derived CDR1 and CDR2 are SGHNT and YYREEE (reference sequence). Only Caucasian adults living in Nashville, Tennessee made up the donor group.

The rearrangement joins TRBV5-4 to TRBJ2-7; D is uncertain. This TCR came from a woman aged 40 to 55 in good health. Some clones in this sample may be carry-over from other donors' samples. The sample was PBMCs. CDR3 nucleotides: TGTGCCAGCAGCTTAGATCAGGCCGGTGAGCAGTACTTC. Its translation: CASSLDQAGEQYF.